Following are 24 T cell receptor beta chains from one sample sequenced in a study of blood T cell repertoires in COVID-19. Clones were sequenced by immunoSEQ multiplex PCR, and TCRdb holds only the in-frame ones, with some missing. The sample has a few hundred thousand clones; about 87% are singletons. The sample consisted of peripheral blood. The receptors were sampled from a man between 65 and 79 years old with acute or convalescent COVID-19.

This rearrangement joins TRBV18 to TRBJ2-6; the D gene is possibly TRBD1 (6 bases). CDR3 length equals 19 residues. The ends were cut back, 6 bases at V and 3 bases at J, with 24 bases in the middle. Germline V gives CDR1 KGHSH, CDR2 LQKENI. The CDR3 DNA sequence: TGTGCCAGCTCGCCCCAGGGGAATGTTAGGTCAGATGGGGCCAACGTCCTGACTTTC. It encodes CASSPQGNVRSDGANVLTF.

CDR3 amino acids: CASSITASGSTDTQYF. CDR3 nucleotide sequence: TGTGCCAGTAGTATAACGGCTAGCGGGAGCACAGATACGCAGTATTTT. The rearrangement uses TRBV19 and TRBJ2-3; TRBD2 aligns across 8 bases. The CDR3 has 16 residues. After removal of 2 bases from V and 0 bases from J, the junction contained 4 bases not matched to a gene. Germline assignment: CDR1 LNHDA and CDR2 SQIVND (reference sequence).

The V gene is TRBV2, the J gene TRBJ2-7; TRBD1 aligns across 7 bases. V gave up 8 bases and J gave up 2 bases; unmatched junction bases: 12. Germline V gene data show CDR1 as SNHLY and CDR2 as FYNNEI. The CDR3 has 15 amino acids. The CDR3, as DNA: TGTGCCAGCGAGGCCGGGACAGCCTCCACCTACGAGCAGTACTTC. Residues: CASEAGTASTYEQYF.

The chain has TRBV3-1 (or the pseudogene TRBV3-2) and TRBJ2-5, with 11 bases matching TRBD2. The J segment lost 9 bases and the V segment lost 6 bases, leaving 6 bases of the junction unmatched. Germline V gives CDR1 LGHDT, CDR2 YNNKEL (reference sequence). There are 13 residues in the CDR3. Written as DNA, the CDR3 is TGTGCCAGCAGAGGTCTAGCGGGAGGTGCCCAGTACTTC. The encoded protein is CASRGLAGGAQYF.

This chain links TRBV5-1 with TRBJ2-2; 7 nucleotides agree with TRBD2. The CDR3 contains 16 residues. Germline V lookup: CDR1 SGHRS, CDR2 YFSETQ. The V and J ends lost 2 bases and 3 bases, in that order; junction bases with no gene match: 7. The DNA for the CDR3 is TGCGCCAGCAGCTTCGACGGAGGGAGGGACACCGGGGAGCTGTTTTTT. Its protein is CASSFDGGRDTGELFF.

CDR3 coding DNA: TGTGCCAGCTCACCCCAGATCTCCTACAATGAGCAGTTCTTC. Translation gives CASSPQISYNEQFF. This chain joins TRBV18 and TRBJ2-1; D gene uncertain. The CDR3 is 14 amino acids. Per germline, CDR1 KGHSH and CDR2 LQKENI. V lost 3 bases to trimming and J lost 0 bases, with 6 bases between them.

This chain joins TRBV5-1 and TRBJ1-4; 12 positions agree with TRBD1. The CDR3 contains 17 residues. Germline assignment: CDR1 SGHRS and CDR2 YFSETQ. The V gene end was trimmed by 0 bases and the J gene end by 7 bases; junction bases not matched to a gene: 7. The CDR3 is CASSLAGTGGSGEKLFF. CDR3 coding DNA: TGCGCCAGCAGCTTGGCCGGGACAGGGGGCAGCGGTGAAAAACTGTTTTTT.

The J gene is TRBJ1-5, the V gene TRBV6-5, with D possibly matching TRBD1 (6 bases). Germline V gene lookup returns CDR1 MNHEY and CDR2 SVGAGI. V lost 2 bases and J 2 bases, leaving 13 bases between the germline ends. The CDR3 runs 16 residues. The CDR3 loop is CASSYPRGRGNQPQHF. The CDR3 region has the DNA TGTGCCAGCAGTTACCCCAGGGGTCGAGGCAATCAGCCCCAGCATTTT.

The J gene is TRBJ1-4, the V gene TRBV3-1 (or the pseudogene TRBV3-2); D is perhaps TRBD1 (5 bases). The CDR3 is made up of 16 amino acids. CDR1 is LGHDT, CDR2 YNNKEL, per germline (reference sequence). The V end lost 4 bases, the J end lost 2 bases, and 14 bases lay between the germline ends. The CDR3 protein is CASSRTRTLTNEKLFF. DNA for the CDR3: TGTGCCAGCAGCCGTACACGGACATTGACTAATGAAAAACTGTTTTTT.

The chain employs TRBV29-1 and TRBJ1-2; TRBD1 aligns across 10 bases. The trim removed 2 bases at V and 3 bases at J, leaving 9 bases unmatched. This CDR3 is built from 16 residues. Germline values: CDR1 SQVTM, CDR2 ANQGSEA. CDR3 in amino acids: CSVEITVGTGDYGYTF. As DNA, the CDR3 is TGCAGCGTTGAAATTACTGTCGGGACAGGGGACTATGGCTACACCTTC.

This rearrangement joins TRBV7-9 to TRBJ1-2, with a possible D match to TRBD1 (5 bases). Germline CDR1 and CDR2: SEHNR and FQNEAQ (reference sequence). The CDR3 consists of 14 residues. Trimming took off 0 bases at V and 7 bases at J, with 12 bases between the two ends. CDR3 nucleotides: TGTGCCAGCAGCTTAGCCAAGGGGATGGCTGGCTACACCTTC. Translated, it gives CASSLAKGMAGYTF.

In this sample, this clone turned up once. CDR3 loop: CASSTTGQGPGNTIYF. The DNA for the CDR3 is TGTGCCAGCAGTACCACGGGACAGGGGCCTGGAAACACCATATATTTT. This chain links TRBV28 with TRBJ1-3; 10 bases are shared with TRBD1. CDR1 and CDR2 from the germline V gene are MDHEN and SYDVKM. This CDR3 contains 16 residues. Trimming cost V 5 bases and J 2 bases; bases outside gene matches: 6.

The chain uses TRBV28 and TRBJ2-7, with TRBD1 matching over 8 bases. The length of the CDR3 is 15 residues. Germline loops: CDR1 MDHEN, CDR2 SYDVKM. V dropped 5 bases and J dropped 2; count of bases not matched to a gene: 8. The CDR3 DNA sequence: TGTGCCAGCAGTCTCGGGACAGGCTATACCTACGAGCAGTACTTC. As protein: CASSLGTGYTYEQYF.

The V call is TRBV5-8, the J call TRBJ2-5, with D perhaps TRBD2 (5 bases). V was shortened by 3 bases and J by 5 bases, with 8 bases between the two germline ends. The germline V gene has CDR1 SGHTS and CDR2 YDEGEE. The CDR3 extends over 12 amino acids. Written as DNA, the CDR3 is TGTGCCAGCAGCTCAACTAGGGAGACCCAGTACTTC. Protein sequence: CASSSTRETQYF.

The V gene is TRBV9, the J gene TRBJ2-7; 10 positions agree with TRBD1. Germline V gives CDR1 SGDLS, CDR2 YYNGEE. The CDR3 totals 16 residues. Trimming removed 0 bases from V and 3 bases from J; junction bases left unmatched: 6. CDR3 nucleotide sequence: TGTGCCAGCAGCGTAGGGGGGGACAGGGGAGGCTACGAGCAGTACTTC. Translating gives CASSVGGDRGGYEQYF.

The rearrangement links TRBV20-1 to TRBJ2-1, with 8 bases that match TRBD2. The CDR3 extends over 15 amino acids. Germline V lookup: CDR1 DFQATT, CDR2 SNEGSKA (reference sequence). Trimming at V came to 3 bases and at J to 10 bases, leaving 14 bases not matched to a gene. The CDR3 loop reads CSASSAGGLKGEQFF. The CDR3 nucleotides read TGCAGTGCTAGTTCGGCGGGAGGCCTAAAGGGGGAGCAGTTCTTC.

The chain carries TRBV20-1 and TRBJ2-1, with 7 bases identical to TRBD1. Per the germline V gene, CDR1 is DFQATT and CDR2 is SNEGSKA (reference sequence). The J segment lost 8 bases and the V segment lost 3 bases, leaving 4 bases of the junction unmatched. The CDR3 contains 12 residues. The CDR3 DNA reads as TGCAGTGCTAGTAAGGGGGCCGATGAGCAGTTCTTC. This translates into CSASKGADEQFF.

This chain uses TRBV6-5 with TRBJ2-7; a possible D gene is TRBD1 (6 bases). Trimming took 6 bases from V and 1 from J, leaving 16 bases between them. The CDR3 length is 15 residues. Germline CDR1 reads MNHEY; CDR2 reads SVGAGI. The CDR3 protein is CASRFRTDLSYEQYF. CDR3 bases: TGTGCCAGCAGATTTAGGACAGATTTATCCTACGAGCAGTACTTC.

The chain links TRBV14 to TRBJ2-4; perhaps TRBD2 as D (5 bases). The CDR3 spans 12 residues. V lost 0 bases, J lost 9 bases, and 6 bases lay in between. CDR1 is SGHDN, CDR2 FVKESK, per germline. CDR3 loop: CASSQDRGIQYF. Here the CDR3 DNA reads TGTGCCAGCAGCCAAGATCGGGGCATTCAGTACTTC.

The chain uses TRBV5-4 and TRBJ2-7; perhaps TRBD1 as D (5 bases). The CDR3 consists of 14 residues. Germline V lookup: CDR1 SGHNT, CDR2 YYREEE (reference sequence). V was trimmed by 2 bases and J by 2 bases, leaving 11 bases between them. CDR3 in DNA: TGTGCCAGCAGCTTCGGGCAGGGCCCCTACGAGCAGTACTTC. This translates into CASSFGQGPYEQYF.

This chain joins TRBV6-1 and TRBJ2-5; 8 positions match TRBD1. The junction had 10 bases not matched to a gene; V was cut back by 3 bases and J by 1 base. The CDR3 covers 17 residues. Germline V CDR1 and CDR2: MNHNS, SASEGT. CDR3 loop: CASSDRGRRRGQETQYF. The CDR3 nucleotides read TGTGCCAGCAGTGACAGGGGGCGGCGGCGGGGCCAAGAGACCCAGTACTTC.

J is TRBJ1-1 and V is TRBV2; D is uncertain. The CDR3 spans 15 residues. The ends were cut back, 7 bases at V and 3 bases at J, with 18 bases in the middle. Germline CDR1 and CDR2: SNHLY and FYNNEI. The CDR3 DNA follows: TGTGCCAGCAAACTAATGGGTGGAGGAGACACTGAAGCTTTCTTT. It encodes CASKLMGGGDTEAFF.

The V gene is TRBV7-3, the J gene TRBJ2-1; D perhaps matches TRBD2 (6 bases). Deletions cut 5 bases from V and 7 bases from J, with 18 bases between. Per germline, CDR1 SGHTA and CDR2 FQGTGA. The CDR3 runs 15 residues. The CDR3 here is CASSRAGTQRNEQFF. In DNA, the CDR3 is TGTGCCAGCAGCCGCGCCGGGACTCAGAGAAATGAGCAGTTCTTC.

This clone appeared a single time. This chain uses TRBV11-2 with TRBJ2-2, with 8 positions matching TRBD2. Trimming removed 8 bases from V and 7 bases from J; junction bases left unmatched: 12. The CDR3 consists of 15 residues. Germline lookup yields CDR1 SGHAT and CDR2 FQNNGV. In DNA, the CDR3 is TGTGCCAGCGGCACCGACGGGGGGGCGATCGGGGAGCTGTTTTTT. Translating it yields CASGTDGGAIGELFF.